This T cell receptor (beta chain) was observed in a study of blood T cell repertoires in COVID-19. On the study more broadly: T cells, B-cell-depleted T cells, or PBMCs supplied cDNA or gDNA.

The CDR3 loop spans 17 amino acids. Germline values: CDR1 SEHNR, CDR2 FQNEAQ (reference sequence). V lost 6 bases to trimming and J lost 0 bases; unmatched junction nucleotides: 12. TCRdb's copy holds only in-frame clones and misses some; the assay was immunoSEQ multiplex PCR. This sample has about 150,000 clones; roughly 89% occur once, and the top ten carry roughly 4%. This chain connects TRBV7-9 to TRBJ1-1; 8 bases map to TRBD1. Source material: PBMCs or T cells enriched from blood (not recorded which). The sequence was collected from a man aged 50-60 years who had recovered from COVID-19. Here the CDR3 reads CASRYFPRDRLNTEAFF. Here the CDR3 DNA reads TGTGCCAGCAGATACTTCCCTCGGGACAGGTTGAACACTGAAGCTTTCTTT.